Listed here are 6 T cell receptor beta chains from one sample, sequenced in a study of early T cells in non-severe SARS-CoV-2 infection. TCRdb processed the 5' RACE reads anew with MiXCR; each CDR3 protein has one entry. The sample consists of tens of thousands of distinct CDR3 sequences, roughly 8.7% of them appearing once. The sequencing sample was made of whole blood. These receptors were obtained from an adult who was a healthcare worker with PCR-confirmed SARS-CoV-2 infection or an uninfected control (not recorded which).

The chain has TRBV5-1 and TRBJ2-3, with D possibly being TRBD2 (5 bases). The CDR3 length is 14 residues. V lost 7 bases and J lost 0, with 12 bases in between. Germline lookup yields CDR1 SGHRS and CDR2 YFSETQ. DNA of the CDR3: TGCGCCAGCGTGCAGGACTCTAGCACAGATACGCAGTATTTT. As protein: CASVQDSSTDTQYF.

This clonotype was recorded at least ten times. The chain has TRBV6-5 and TRBJ1-2; TRBD1 matches at 8 bases. CDR1 is MNHEY, CDR2 SVGAGI, per germline. The CDR3 is 13 residues long. The junction had 4 bases not matched to a gene; V was cut back by 6 bases and J by 4 bases. In DNA form, the CDR3 reads TGTGCCAGCAGAGGACAGGGTTCCTATGGCTACACCTTC. Residues: CASRGQGSYGYTF.

The sample holds one count of this clonotype. One end of the junction varies from germline; a read error may be responsible. The genes are TRBV7-6 and TRBJ2-1; perhaps TRBD2 as D (6 bases). Germline assignment: CDR1 SGHVS and CDR2 FNYEAQ. This CDR3 contains 17 residues. CDR3 DNA: TGTGCCACCAGCTTAGCGATGGGAGCGGGCAGGAACAATGAGCAGTTCTTC. Translating it yields CATSLAMGAGRNNEQFF.

This clonotype was picked up many times. This chain joins TRBV7-2 and TRBJ2-7; 11 nucleotides align to TRBD2. J was trimmed by 6 bases and V by 5 bases; bases with no gene match: 12. The CDR3 sequence is 16 residues long. The germline gives CDR1 SGHTA, CDR2 FQGNSA. Here the CDR3 reads CASSVLAGDVPSEQYF. Written as DNA, the CDR3 is TGTGCCAGCAGCGTACTAGCGGGAGATGTGCCTTCCGAGCAGTACTTC.

This clonotype was seen ten or more times. The chain has TRBV3-1 and TRBJ2-1; 13 bases are a match to TRBD2. The CDR3 is 15 residues long. Germline trimming cut 5 bases from V and 8 bases from J; bases unmatched to any gene: 6. In germline, CDR1 is LGHDT, CDR2 YNNKEL (reference sequence). The CDR3 loop reads CASSDGLAGEDEQFF. The CDR3 coding sequence is TGTGCCAGCAGCGATGGACTAGCGGGGGAGGATGAGCAGTTCTTC.

The CDR3 loop reads CASSEPTGRYEQYF. CDR3 DNA: TGTGCCAGCAGTGAGCCGACAGGGAGGTACGAGCAGTACTTC. This chain uses TRBV25-1 with TRBJ2-7, with D tentatively TRBD1 (7 bases). Germline CDR1 and CDR2: MGHDK and SYGVNS. Trimming took 3 bases from V and 4 from J, leaving 13 bases between them. CDR3 length equals 14 residues.